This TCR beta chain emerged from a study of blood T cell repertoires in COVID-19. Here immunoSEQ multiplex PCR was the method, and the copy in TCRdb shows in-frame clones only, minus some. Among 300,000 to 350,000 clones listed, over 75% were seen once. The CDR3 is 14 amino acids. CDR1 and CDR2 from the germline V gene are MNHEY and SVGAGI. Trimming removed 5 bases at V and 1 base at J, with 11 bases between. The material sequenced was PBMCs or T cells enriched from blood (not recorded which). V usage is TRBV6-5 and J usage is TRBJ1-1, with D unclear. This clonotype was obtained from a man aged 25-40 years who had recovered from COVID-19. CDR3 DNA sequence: TGTGCCAGCAGTCTTGGCCCAGGGAACACTGAAGCTTTCTTT. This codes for CASSLGPGNTEAFF.